Included here is one TCR beta chain sequence, with context. Its specificity is unknown. Germline lookup yields CDR1 LNHNV and CDR2 YYDKDF (reference sequence). The CDR3 covers 18 residues. V gave up 1 base and J gave up 8 bases, with 24 bases separating them. The T cells that were sequenced for TCR beta were CD8+ and CD4+ cells from blood. Negative isolation yielded CD4+ and CD8+ T cells, and FACS enriched TEMRA cells. This sample was taken from a study of CD8 T cells in Susac syndrome. Overall study results and limits: The relatively small number of individuals in the TCR sequencing and HLA analysis was acknowledged by the study.

Reverse transcription of 0.5 to 1 ug RNA used random hexamers. Multiplex PCR with immunoSEQ amplified the TCR beta CDR3 across 54 Vbeta and 13 Jbeta. TCRdb re-called the immunoSEQ multiplex PCR reads with MiXCR, one entry per CDR3 protein. The profile shows about 400,000 distinct CDR3 sequences, more than 80% of them singletons. The chain joins TRBV15 to TRBJ1-5, with D possibly being TRBD1 (6 bases). The clonotype was recovered from a human donor with multiple sclerosis. What was sequenced was CD8+ T cells from PBMCs. CDR3 nucleotides: TGTGCCACCAGCAGAGTTGATTTTGAGGACAGCCCCTTGGAGCCCCAGCATTTT. Amino acid sequence: CATSRVDFEDSPLEPQHF.